This T cell receptor (beta chain) was profiled in a study of coeliac disease. General study results and limits: TRB repertoires were largely private, with most amino acid sequences found in only one sample. Lower clonality than controls marked TRB and TRG repertoires from active celiac intraepithelial and lamina propria samples.

This CDR3 is built from 14 residues. CDR1 and CDR2 (germline): SEHNR, FQNEAQ (reference sequence). Trimming took off 7 bases at V and 4 bases at J, with 17 bases between the two ends. Remarks on this clone: Its antigen is unknown.

Using immunoSEQ multiplex PCR, the repertoire was profiled, and TCRdb retains in-frame clones only, with some absent. This sample has roughly 4,300 clones; roughly three fifths occur once, and the top ten carry just under 9.5%. Specimen: intraepithelial lymphocytes from the gut. The V and J genes are TRBV7-9 and TRBJ2-7; possible D gene TRBD1, 6 bases. This TCR was recovered from a man in his sixties or seventies with active celiac disease. In DNA, the CDR3 is TGTGCCAGCATCCCCCCCGGACAGAGTTACGAGCAGTACTTC. This encodes CASIPPGQSYEQYF.